The following is a T cell receptor beta chain sequence with its context. This clone has only a few counts. What antigen it recognizes has not been identified. Per-base quality was not reported, and no clone a single base away is much larger than it. The CDR3 measures 13 amino acids from cysteine to phenylalanine. Of the read, only the CDR3 DNA is kept; its 39 bases are in frame from base 1. At the junction V is shortened by 7 bases and J by 3 bases; bases outside the gene matches: 2. The CDR1 and CDR2 encoded by the germline V gene are WSHSY and SAAADI. All of the isolated RNA was reverse transcribed with the High Capacity cDNA Reverse Transcription Kit, so expressed TCRB transcripts were sequenced. Naive, central memory and regulatory T cell samples underwent deep immunoSEQ sequencing, averaging roughly 3.4 million total reads per sample. Sorted cells were lysed in RLT buffer, and RNA was extracted using DNase-treated RNeasy Micro or Mini kits according to cell number. To prevent cross-contamination, every cell subset was processed on its own, while patient and healthy donor samples were processed together. Using the immunoSEQ multiplex PCR, TCRB sequences were amplified from cDNA into 87-bp fragments spanning the CDR3 region. Sequencing of the amplicons was done on the Illumina HiSeq platform. The original pipeline was this. Synthetic template baselines were used to correct PCR bias computationally, reads within Hamming distance 2 were collapsed together, and singletons that could not be merged were discarded. By aligning reads against IMGT, V, D and J genes, CDR3 length, and insertions or deletions at six rearrangement sites were assigned. Within each subset, clonotype counts were normalized to the number of sorted cells before true diversity and Gini coefficients were calculated with the tcR R package. The overlap coefficient, calculated on TCRB nucleotide sequences, was used to quantify repertoire sharing. Out-of-frame TCRB sequences from naive cells were analyzed as a proxy for the pre-selection repertoire. Held by TCRdb, this immuneACCESS table contains in-frame sequences only and omits some clones. Under half of the omission traces to an unresolved V gene where checked; the cause of the rest is unknown. V, J and clone size were drawn from that table, and D and trimming were deduced from the DNA. In this sample the table shows hundreds of thousands of clones, roughly 17% of which occur a single time. Of the sample, 0.02% to 0.025% falls within the top ten clones.

Each donor gave one peripheral blood draw, averaging approximately 110 mL, which was collected into heparinised tubes. A BD FACSAria II was used to sort naive, central memory, regulatory and stem cell-like memory CD4+ T cells with a panel that included CD45RO, CCR7, CD25, CD127, CD95 and CD27. A purity above 98% was achieved for all sorted populations. Right away, PBMCs were isolated by Lymphoprep density gradient centrifugation and were stained directly, with no culture step. So that batch effects would be minimized, each experiment stained and sorted samples in pairs, pairing one healthy donor with one patient. The data are from a study of beta chain features in type 1 diabetes listed by TCRdb under 2018. In terms of the full investigation: Patients and healthy donors did not differ in mean age, gender distribution, total cell number or subset yield. Regulatory and stem cell-like memory subsets were obtained from only 8 patients and roughly eight healthy donors, while naive and central memory subsets were obtained from all 28 donors. The study compared TCRB repertoires of sorted circulating CD4+ T cell subsets between recently diagnosed type 1 diabetes patients and matched healthy donors. A total of 90 million to 130 million sorted cells were examined across all samples, and a strong correlation was observed between cell number per subset and RNA yield. What the research found in general, with its limitations: Because small numbers of individuals were included in the HLA sub-analyses, any influence of HLA type on TCRB rearrangement was left unresolved. PCR might favor shorter templates, but patient and control samples were amplified and corrected together, so any skew would affect both groups equally. Naive, central memory and regulatory TCRB repertoires appeared to be more alike among patients than among healthy donors. At VDJ recombination sites, type 1 diabetes patients had fewer insertions and more deleted nucleotides, which implies abnormalities in thymic rearrangement. Because cDNA was sequenced instead of genomic DNA, highly expressing activated cells could be over-represented, though the groups showed no difference in activation or CD3 levels. In all four CD4+ subsets, TCRB CDR3 length was moderately but significantly shorter in type 1 diabetes patients.

The rearranged segments are TRBV10-2 and TRBJ2-3, and TRBD2 aligns with 9 junction nucleotides. The origin of this receptor is a woman aged 18-35 years in good health. The sample was naive CD4+ T cells from blood. The sample's cell subset or site label, decoded: true naive CD4+ T cells. CDR3 reads: CASKAGGTDTQYF. The sequenced DNA is TGCGCCAGCAAAGCGGGAGGTACAGATACGCAGTATTTT.